Each of the 27 T cell receptor beta chains below was sequenced from the same sample in a study of beta chain features in type 1 diabetes listed by TCRdb under 2018. The receptor library was made with the immunoSEQ multiplex PCR assay. The entire isolated RNA was reverse transcribed using the High Capacity cDNA Reverse Transcription Kit, and thus expressed TCRB transcripts were sequenced. TCRdb provides this immuneACCESS table in a form limited to in-frame rearrangements. Some clones are lacking; in checked studies, under half of them reflect an unresolved V gene, and why the rest are absent is not known. The table for this sample lists about 150,000 clones; 11% of them were counted only once. The top ten clones comprise about 1.9% of the sample. Material for sequencing was central memory CD4+ T cells from blood. Receptors were obtained from a man between 18 and 35 years old in good health.

The genes are TRBV4-2 and TRBJ1-5; D is unclear. The CDR3 sequence is 14 residues long. CDR1 is LGHNA, CDR2 YNFKEQ, per germline. V lost 4 bases to trimming and J lost 2 bases, with 9 bases between them. The CDR3 bases are TGTGCCAGCAGCCCTAGCCCGGGCAATCAGCCCCAGCATTTT. Translating gives CASSPSPGNQPQHF.

In its sample, this clone was seen a few times. The chain has TRBV27 and TRBJ2-5; weak D call: TRBD1 (6 bases). The V end was cut by 7 bases, the J end by 7 bases, with 16 bases between. This CDR3 has 13 amino acids. Germline V gene data show CDR1 as MNHEY and CDR2 as SMNVEV (reference sequence). The CDR3 reads CASKGAGAVTQYF. CDR3 bases: TGTGCCAGCAAAGGGGCAGGGGCCGTGACCCAGTACTTC.

The chain is built from TRBV18 and TRBJ2-3; 9 positions match TRBD1. The junction had 2 bases not matched to a gene; V was cut back by 4 bases and J by 0 bases. CDR1 and CDR2 (germline): KGHSH, LQKENI. CDR3 length: 15 residues. CDR3 residues: CASSRDRVSTDTQYF. The CDR3 DNA sequence: TGTGCCAGCTCACGGGACAGGGTGAGCACAGATACGCAGTATTTT.

This clone was counted a few times. The chain carries TRBV28 and TRBJ1-1, with D unclear. The germline V gene has CDR1 MDHEN and CDR2 SYDVKM. The CDR3 has 12 amino acids. V lost 8 bases to trimming and J lost 6 bases, with 13 bases between them. CDR3 amino acids: CASSGSRSEAFF. DNA for the CDR3: TGTGCCAGCTCGGGAAGTAGGTCTGAAGCTTTCTTT.

V and J are TRBV27 and TRBJ2-7; tentative D call: TRBD1 (5 bases). Germline CDR1 MNHEY, CDR2 SMNVEV (reference sequence). Trimming took off 5 bases at V and 5 bases at J, with 19 bases between the two ends. The CDR3 is 15 residues long. CDR3 nucleotides: TGTGCCAGCAGTGTCGACTGGTCGAAGGGGAACGAGCAGTACTTC. It specifies CASSVDWSKGNEQYF.

The chain joins TRBV5-1 to TRBJ2-7, with 14 bases lining up with TRBD2. J lost 3 bases, V lost 4 bases, and 6 bases had no gene match. Looked up from germline, CDR1 is SGHRS and CDR2 is YFSETQ. CDR3 length equals 16 residues. CDR3: CASSTGLAGGNYEQYF. The CDR3 DNA sequence: TGCGCCAGCAGCACCGGACTAGCGGGAGGTAACTACGAGCAGTACTTC.

The chain carries TRBV2 and TRBJ1-4; no definite D call. This CDR3 spans 13 amino acids. Germline values: CDR1 SNHLY, CDR2 FYNNEI. Trimming took 7 bases from V and 4 from J, leaving 10 bases between them. The CDR3 nucleotides are TGTGCCAGCAATCCCAGGAGTAATGAAAAACTGTTTTTT. Its protein product is CASNPRSNEKLFF.

This clone was seen more than once but under ten times. The CDR3 DNA reads TGTGCCACCAGCAGAGATCGGGTAGCGGGTGGGTTCTTC. It translates to CATSRDRVAGGFF. The rearrangement joins TRBV15 to TRBJ2-1; the match to TRBD2 covers 7 bases. J gave up 15 bases and V 0 bases, and 8 bases lay outside the gene matches. The CDR3 has 13 amino acids. The germline V gene encodes CDR1 LNHNV and CDR2 YYDKDF (reference sequence). The full variable domain, completed using reference TRBV15 and TRBJ2-1, is DAMVIQNPRYQVTQFGKPVTLSCSQTLNHNVMYWYQQKSSQAPKLLFHYYDKDFNNEADTPDNFQSRRPNTSFCFLDIRSPGLGDTAMYLCATSRDRVAGGFFGPGTRLTVL.

The chain joins TRBV6-5 to TRBJ1-1; 8 bases match TRBD1. Germline-derived CDR1 and CDR2 are MNHEY and SVGAGI. Unmatched junction bases numbered 7, after V lost 6 bases and J lost 10 bases. There are 12 residues in the CDR3. The CDR3 reads CASSPRTGRAFF. CDR3 nucleotides: TGTGCCAGCAGCCCCCGGACAGGGCGAGCTTTCTTT.

The rearrangement links TRBV15 to TRBJ2-7, with D perhaps matching TRBD1 (6 bases). V was cut by 1 base and J by 5 bases, with 18 bases left in between. This CDR3 contains 16 residues. The germline V gene encodes CDR1 LNHNV and CDR2 YYDKDF (reference sequence). The CDR3 DNA follows: TGTGCCACCAGCAGAGGCGGGCATTCAGGGGTTCACGAGCAGTACTTC. Translation gives CATSRGGHSGVHEQYF.

Concerning this clone: One end of the junction does not line up with germline, which may come from a read error. The chain joins TRBV5-4 to TRBJ1-1; 10 bases align to TRBD1. Germline assignment: CDR1 SGHNT and CDR2 YYREEE (reference sequence). The CDR3 loop spans 18 amino acids. CDR3 coding DNA: TGTGCCTGCAGCCCGCGGACAGGGGGGAGTTCAGGAACAACTGAAGCTTTCTTT. Encoded protein: CACSPRTGGSSGTTEAFF.

This clone occurred a few times. The chain is built from TRBV29-1 and TRBJ2-3; 8 nucleotides line up with TRBD2. The ends lost 6 bases at V and 10 bases at J; junction bases unmatched: 12. Per germline, CDR1 SQVTM and CDR2 ANQGSEA. The length of the CDR3 is 13 residues. The CDR3 DNA sequence: TGCAGCGTGGGGGGCCAGCGGGAGACCGCGCAGTATTTT. It specifies CSVGGQRETAQYF.

This chain uses TRBV4-1 with TRBJ1-2; D is perhaps TRBD1 (6 bases). This CDR3 has 14 residues. Trimming cost V 2 bases and J 5 bases, with 12 bases left between them. Germline V gives CDR1 MGHRA, CDR2 YSYEKL. The CDR3 nucleotides read TGCGCCAGCAGCCAATTGGGGGGCGATTATGGCTACACCTTC. Translation gives CASSQLGGDYGYTF.

CDR3 protein: CASSLSGTTTDTQYF. The DNA for the CDR3 is TGTGCCAGCAGCCTTAGCGGGACGACCACAGATACGCAGTATTTT. The V gene is TRBV6-5, the J gene TRBJ2-3; 8 bases agree with TRBD2. The J segment lost 2 bases and the V segment lost 6 bases, leaving 7 bases of the junction unmatched. Germline V gives CDR1 MNHEY, CDR2 SVGAGI. The CDR3 is made up of 15 amino acids.

CDR3 nucleotides: TGTGCCTTGAACCGGGACAGGCCATATGGCTACACCTTC. Its protein is CALNRDRPYGYTF. The genes are TRBV30 and TRBJ1-2, with 8 bases lining up with TRBD1. Germline trimming cut 7 bases from V and 5 bases from J; bases unmatched to any gene: 9. This CDR3 is built from 13 residues. The germline CDR1 and CDR2 sequences are GTSNPN and SVGIG (reference sequence). The whole variable domain, filled in from reference TRBV30 and TRBJ1-2, reads SQTIHQWPATLVQPVGSPLSLECTVEGTSNPNLYWYRQAAGRGLQLLFYSVGIGQISSEVPQNLSASRPQDRQFILSSKKLLLSDSGFYLCALNRDRPYGYTFGSGTRLTVV.

This clone was found a few times. The chain recombines TRBV7-9 with TRBJ2-5; D call uncertain. The CDR3 extends over 12 amino acids. In germline, CDR1 is SEHNR, CDR2 FQNEAQ (reference sequence). Trimming stripped 5 bases from V and 5 bases from J, with 9 bases between. For the CDR3, the DNA is TGTGCCAGCAGCCGTAATGGGGAGACCCAGTACTTC. Translating gives CASSRNGETQYF.

This clone came up a few times. The chain is built from TRBV7-8 and TRBJ1-3, with unresolved D. Trimming stripped 0 bases from V and 0 bases from J, with 6 bases between. The CDR3 consists of 15 residues. Per the germline V gene, CDR1 is SGHVS and CDR2 is FQNEAQ. This CDR3 reads CASSLAAVSGNTIYF. The DNA of the CDR3 is TGTGCCAGCAGCTTAGCCGCGGTCTCTGGAAACACCATATATTTT.

This sequence joins TRBV6-6 and TRBJ1-1, with D possibly TRBD1 on 6 matching bases. In germline, CDR1 is MNHNY, CDR2 SVGAGI (reference sequence). The CDR3 is made up of 15 amino acids. V shed 5 bases and J shed 3 bases, with 16 bases lying between them. CDR3: CASSTLQGLHTEAFF. The CDR3 coding sequence is TGTGCCAGCAGTACCCTCCAGGGGTTGCACACTGAAGCTTTCTTT.

The sample holds a few counts of this clone. The chain recombines TRBV5-1 with TRBJ1-4, with 8 nucleotides matching TRBD1. Trimming cost V 4 bases and J 8 bases; bases outside gene matches: 10. Germline V gives CDR1 SGHRS, CDR2 YFSETQ. CDR3 length: 15 residues. This CDR3 is CASSIRTGFSEKLFF. As DNA, the CDR3 is TGCGCCAGCAGCATCCGGACAGGGTTTAGCGAAAAACTGTTTTTT.

The chain is built from TRBV7-3 and TRBJ2-5, with 7 bases identical to TRBD1. The CDR3 runs 18 residues. Germline V lookup: CDR1 SGHTA, CDR2 FQGTGA. The J segment lost 3 bases and the V segment lost 7 bases, leaving 20 bases of the junction unmatched. CDR3 protein: CASTKTRVTGTVEETQYF. CDR3 nucleotides: TGTGCCAGCACTAAGACACGTGTGACCGGGACAGTTGAAGAGACCCAGTACTTC.

This clone has a handful of counts. The V gene is TRBV7-9, the J gene TRBJ1-5; 9 positions agree with TRBD1. Germline V gene lookup returns CDR1 SEHNR and CDR2 FQNEAQ (reference sequence). The CDR3 spans 12 residues. With 5 bases clipped from V and 12 bases from J, the junction kept 5 bases outside the gene matches. CDR3 in DNA: TGTGCCAGCAGCCAGGGACAGGGAAGCCAGCATTTT. Translation: CASSQGQGSQHF.

V usage is TRBV7-9 and J usage is TRBJ1-3, with 7 bases matching TRBD1. Germline trimming cut 1 base from V and 4 bases from J; bases unmatched to any gene: 7. CDR1 is SEHNR, CDR2 FQNEAQ, per germline (reference sequence). The CDR3 runs 16 residues. The CDR3 region has the DNA TGTGCCAGCAGCTTAGAGGGACAGCTCGGAGGAAACACCATATATTTT. This encodes CASSLEGQLGGNTIYF.

The sample holds a few counts of this clone. J is TRBJ1-5 and V is TRBV4-3, with D perhaps TRBD1 (5 bases). The V gene's germline CDR1 is LGHNA and CDR2 YSLEER. The germline V and J ends were trimmed by 0 bases and 6 bases, with 12 bases remaining between them. This CDR3 has 15 amino acids. DNA for the CDR3: TGCGCCAGCAGCCAAGATGCGGGGACGGGTCAGCCCCAGCATTTT. Translated, it gives CASSQDAGTGQPQHF.

The chain employs TRBV7-2 and TRBJ1-1, with D possibly matching TRBD1 (5 bases). CDR1 and CDR2 from the germline V gene are SGHTA and FQGNSA. V was clipped by 1 base and J by 4 bases, with 13 bases between them. The CDR3 loop spans 15 amino acids. The CDR3 DNA reads TGTGCCAGCAGCTTAGGGGTATTCACAGGCACTGAAGCTTTCTTT. As protein: CASSLGVFTGTEAFF. Filled out from reference TRBV7-2 and TRBJ1-1, the complete variable domain reads GAGVSQSPSNKVTEKGKDVELRCDPISGHTALYWYRQSLGQGLEFLIYFQGNSAPDKSGLPSDRFSAERTGGSVSTLTIQRTQQEDSAVYLCASSLGVFTGTEAFFGQGTRLTVV.

The V and J genes are TRBV5-4 and TRBJ1-2; no reliable D call. The germline gives CDR1 SGHNT, CDR2 YYREEE (reference sequence). The CDR3 spans 12 residues. The V and J ends lost 0 bases and 2 bases respectively, with 2 bases between them. The CDR3 loop reads CASSLVNYGYTF. The DNA of the CDR3 is TGTGCCAGCAGCTTGGTAAACTATGGCTACACCTTC.

The CDR3 nucleotides read TGTGCCAGCAGTGAAGGCTTGAACACTGAAGCTTTCTTT. Translated, it gives CASSEGLNTEAFF. The genes are TRBV6-1 and TRBJ1-1; D remains ambiguous. CDR1 and CDR2 from the germline V gene are MNHNS and SASEGT. Between the trimmed V and J ends, which lost 1 base and 0 bases, there was a span of 3 bases. This CDR3 is 13 amino acids long.

The gene calls are TRBV28 and TRBJ2-7; weak D call: TRBD2 (5 bases). Germline V gene sequence: CDR1 MDHEN, CDR2 SYDVKM. V was shortened by 3 bases and J by 6 bases, with 15 bases between the two germline ends. CDR3 size: 14 residues. In DNA form, the CDR3 reads TGTGCCAGCAGTTTTAGGGAGTTTGTCGTCGAGCAGTACTTC. Translated, it gives CASSFREFVVEQYF. Full variable domain (rest looked up from reference TRBV28 and TRBJ2-7): DVKVTQSSRYLVKRTGEKVFLECVQDMDHENMFWYRQDPGLGLRLIYFSYDVKMKEKGDIPEGYSVSREKKERFSLILESASTNQTSMYLCASSFREFVVEQYFGPGTRLTVT.